The 23 T cell receptor beta chains below come from one sample, sequenced in a study of blood T cell repertoires in COVID-19. Libraries were prepared by immunoSEQ multiplex PCR; TCRdb keeps only in-frame clonotypes and omits some of them. This repertoire shows under 200,000 clones, around 80% found once; its top ten account for roughly 6.8%. The sequencing input was peripheral blood. These TCRs come from a man between 65 and 80 years old with active or convalescent COVID-19.

This clone was seen only a few times. The J gene is TRBJ1-1, the V gene TRBV12-5; tentatively, D is TRBD1 (5 bases). CDR3 length: 15 residues. The V end was cut by 6 bases, the J end by 3 bases, with 17 bases between. Germline CDR1 is LGHNT and CDR2 is FRNRAP. CDR3 bases: TGTGCTAGTGGACCCGGGACTTTCAAGTACACTGAAGCTTTCTTT. Translated, it gives CASGPGTFKYTEAFF.

The chain joins TRBV7-8 to TRBJ1-4; D uncertain. V was clipped by 5 bases and J by 2 bases, with 9 bases between them. The CDR3 runs to 14 residues. Germline loops: CDR1 SGHVS, CDR2 FQNEAQ. CDR3 amino acids: CASSPSRTNEKLFF. CDR3 bases: TGTGCCAGCAGCCCTAGCCGGACTAATGAAAAACTGTTTTTT.

This clone turned up a few times. The chain couples TRBV29-1 to TRBJ1-1, with D maybe TRBD1 (6 bases). The CDR3 totals 12 residues. Germline V gives CDR1 SQVTM, CDR2 ANQGSEA. Deletions cut 6 bases from V and 4 bases from J, with 12 bases between. DNA of the CDR3: TGCAGCGTAGCGGACAGAAGCACTGAAGCTTTCTTT. It codes for CSVADRSTEAFF.

The chain couples TRBV29-1 to TRBJ1-1; D is uncertain. Trimming took 5 bases from V and 10 from J, leaving 8 bases between them. Per the germline V gene, CDR1 is SQVTM and CDR2 is ANQGSEA. This CDR3 is built from 9 residues. CDR3 region: CSVLEGAFF. The CDR3 DNA is TGCAGCGTTTTGGAGGGAGCTTTCTTT.

The chain links TRBV28 to TRBJ1-2; D ambiguous. The ends were cut back, 7 bases at V and 2 bases at J, with 11 bases in the middle. The germline CDR1 and CDR2 sequences are MDHEN and SYDVKM. The CDR3 runs to 13 residues. CDR3 nucleotides: TGTGCCAGCAAACGGTCCATGAACTATGGCTACACCTTC. The encoded protein is CASKRSMNYGYTF.

The chain combines TRBV4-2 with TRBJ2-5, with 8 nucleotides matching TRBD1. The CDR3 covers 16 residues. With 0 bases clipped from V and 2 bases from J, the junction kept 5 bases outside the gene matches. CDR1 is LGHNA, CDR2 YNFKEQ, per germline. Here the CDR3 reads CASSQEGGQGQETQYF. The CDR3 DNA reads as TGTGCCAGCAGCCAAGAGGGTGGACAGGGTCAAGAGACCCAGTACTTC.

The chain recombines TRBV4-1 with TRBJ2-7, with TRBD1 identical over 8 bases. The length of the CDR3 is 14 residues. Germline CDR1 is MGHRA and CDR2 is YSYEKL. J was trimmed by 2 bases and V by 4 bases; bases with no gene match: 4. CDR3 sequence (DNA): TGCGCCAGCAGCCCCTGGACAGGGACCTACGAGCAGTACTTC. The encoded protein is CASSPWTGTYEQYF.

This clone was counted only a few times. This chain connects TRBV2 to TRBJ1-1; 7 bases are a match to TRBD1. Germline values: CDR1 SNHLY, CDR2 FYNNEI. The CDR3 is 16 residues long. V trimming: 3 bases; J trimming: 0 bases; junction bases outside the gene matches: 7. The CDR3 coding sequence is TGTGCCAGCAGTGAGGACAGGTACACAATGAACACTGAAGCTTTCTTT. Translation: CASSEDRYTMNTEAFF. The full variable domain, its missing parts supplied by reference TRBV2 and TRBJ1-1, is EPEVTQTPSHQVTQMGQEVILRCVPISNHLYFYWYRQILGQKVEFLVSFYNNEISEKSEIFDDQFSVERPDGSNFTLKIRSTKLEDSAMYFCASSEDRYTMNTEAFFGQGTRLTVV.

The chain carries TRBV6-5 and TRBJ1-4, with D uncertain. V lost 8 bases to trimming and J lost 8 bases, with 6 bases between them. Per the germline V gene, CDR1 is MNHEY and CDR2 is SVGAGI. The CDR3 consists of 10 residues. The chain's CDR3 is CASRGEKLFF. The CDR3 bases are TGTGCCAGCCGCGGCGAAAAACTGTTTTTT.

The chain is built from TRBV18 and TRBJ1-1; D unresolved. CDR1 is KGHSH and CDR2 is LQKENI in the germline V gene. Between the trimmed V and J ends, which lost 3 bases and 0 bases, there was a span of 11 bases. The CDR3 consists of 15 residues. CDR3 region: CASSPSRHLNTEAFF. In nucleotides, the CDR3 is TGTGCCAGCTCACCGTCAAGACACTTGAACACTGAAGCTTTCTTT.

V gene TRBV4-1 combines with J gene TRBJ2-1, with D possibly matching TRBD1 (7 bases). There are 14 residues in the CDR3. The germline CDR1 and CDR2 sequences are MGHRA and YSYEKL. The V and J ends lost 3 bases and 4 bases respectively, with 10 bases between them. The DNA of the CDR3 is TGCGCCAGCAGCCAGGAGGGACAGTACAATGAGCAGTTCTTC. It encodes CASSQEGQYNEQFF.

This clone turned up a few times. V is TRBV27 and J is TRBJ1-2; 9 bases are a match to TRBD1. The length of the CDR3 is 15 residues. V shed 1 base, J shed 8 bases, and the junction held 8 bases outside the gene matches. CDR1 and CDR2 (germline): MNHEY, SMNVEV (reference sequence). CDR3 loop: CASSLWGQGGGGYTF. In nucleotides, the CDR3 is TGTGCCAGCAGTTTATGGGGACAGGGAGGCGGCGGCTACACCTTC.

The V and J genes are TRBV19 and TRBJ2-2, with D perhaps TRBD1 (5 bases). Germline loops: CDR1 LNHDA, CDR2 SQIVND (reference sequence). This CDR3 spans 14 amino acids. Trimming removed 5 bases at V and 8 bases at J, with 15 bases between. The CDR3 region has the DNA TGTGCCAGTAGTCAAGGACAAGGGCGGGGGGAGCTGTTTTTT. Translating gives CASSQGQGRGELFF.

The chain is built from TRBV10-3 and TRBJ2-3, with 11 bases that match TRBD2. CDR1 ENHRY and CDR2 SYGVKD come from the germline V gene. Unmatched junction bases numbered 2, after V lost 6 bases and J lost 0 bases. This CDR3 has 15 residues. This CDR3 reads CAISLAGGSTDTQYF. As DNA, the CDR3 is TGTGCCATCAGCTTAGCGGGAGGGAGCACAGATACGCAGTATTTT.

The chain is built from TRBV7-9 and TRBJ1-6; D gene unclear. This CDR3 spans 15 amino acids. Germline-derived CDR1 and CDR2 are SEHNR and FQNEAQ (reference sequence). The V end lost 3 bases, the J end lost 0 bases, and 6 bases lay between the germline ends. The CDR3 spells CASSFGGSYNSPLHF. The CDR3 bases are TGTGCCAGCAGCTTCGGAGGCTCCTATAATTCACCCCTCCACTTT. Full variable domain (outside the CDR3, taken from reference TRBV7-9 and TRBJ1-6): DTGVSQNPRHKITKRGQNVTFRCDPISEHNRLYWYRQTLGQGPEFLTYFQNEAQLEKSRLLSDRFSAERPKGSFSTLEIQRTEQGDSAMYLCASSFGGSYNSPLHFGNGTRLTVT.

The chain uses TRBV19 and TRBJ2-1; D is uncertain. V was shortened by 5 bases and J by 6 bases, with 14 bases between the two germline ends. This CDR3 is 14 amino acids long. Germline CDR1 LNHDA, CDR2 SQIVND (reference sequence). CDR3 DNA: TGTGCCAGTAGTCGGTCAGCCGGAGTCAATGAGCAGTTCTTC. It encodes CASSRSAGVNEQFF.

Only one count was recorded for this clone. This chain joins TRBV18 and TRBJ1-1, with 7 bases lining up with TRBD1. Germline loops: CDR1 KGHSH, CDR2 LQKENI. V shed 6 bases and J 5 bases; nucleotides not matched to a gene: 9. The CDR3 is 14 residues long. The CDR3 reads CASSRGTEGTEAFF. The DNA for the CDR3 is TGTGCCAGCTCCAGAGGGACAGAAGGGACTGAAGCTTTCTTT.

This clone was counted between two and nine times. The gene calls are TRBV13 and TRBJ1-2; TRBD1 aligns across 9 bases. V lost 6 bases, J lost 5 bases, and 16 bases stayed unmatched. CDR1 is PRHDT and CDR2 is FYEKMQ in the germline V gene (reference sequence). The CDR3 loop spans 17 amino acids. The CDR3 loop is CASSPYSGTGFLYGYTF. The CDR3 DNA reads TGTGCCAGCAGTCCCTACTCCGGGACAGGGTTCCTTTATGGCTACACCTTC.

The chain combines TRBV11-2 with TRBJ2-3, with D possibly being TRBD2 (6 bases). CDR1 and CDR2 (germline): SGHAT, FQNNGV. The V gene lost 3 bases and the J gene lost 0 bases, with 10 bases spanning the gap. This CDR3 is 15 amino acids long. In nucleotides, the CDR3 is TGTGCCAGCAGCTTCGGGACTCCTAGCACAGATACGCAGTATTTT. Amino acids: CASSFGTPSTDTQYF.

J is TRBJ2-2 and V is TRBV5-1; D might be TRBD1 (6 bases). Germline V gene lookup returns CDR1 SGHRS and CDR2 YFSETQ. The CDR3 sequence is 16 residues long. Trimming stripped 3 bases from V and 5 bases from J, with 17 bases between. The CDR3 is CASSWGRGGQTGELFF. The CDR3 DNA reads as TGCGCCAGCAGCTGGGGCAGGGGCGGACAAACCGGGGAGCTGTTTTTT. The full variable domain, rest sourced from reference TRBV5-1 and TRBJ2-2, is KAGVTQTPRYLIKTRGQQVTLSCSPISGHRSVSWYQQTPGQGLQFLFEYFSETQRNKGNFPGRFSGRQFSNSRSEMNVSTLELGDSALYLCASSWGRGGQTGELFFGEGSRLTVL.

DNA of the CDR3: TGTGCCAGCAGCCGTACAGGGGGCGACTTCTCACCCCTCCACTTT. Protein: CASSRTGGDFSPLHF. This chain links TRBV5-4 with TRBJ1-6; 9 positions match TRBD1. Germline-derived CDR1 and CDR2 are SGHNT and YYREEE (reference sequence). The length of the CDR3 is 15 residues. Trimming at V came to 4 bases and at J to 10 bases, leaving 9 bases not matched to a gene.

As regards this clone: Other DNA sequences from this sample encode an identical CDR3 as well. The rearrangement joins TRBV5-1 to TRBJ2-2; D gene unclear. The germline gives CDR1 SGHRS, CDR2 YFSETQ. This CDR3 is 13 amino acids long. The germline V and J ends were trimmed by 4 bases and 2 bases, with 6 bases remaining between them. The CDR3 sequence: CASSPGNTGELFF. The CDR3 nucleotides read TGCGCCAGCAGCCCAGGCAACACCGGGGAGCTGTTTTTT.

The V gene is TRBV30, the J gene TRBJ1-4, with 8 bases identical to TRBD1. With 0 bases clipped from V and 6 bases from J, the junction kept 0 bases outside the gene matches. Germline V lookup: CDR1 GTSNPN, CDR2 SVGIG (reference sequence). The CDR3 consists of 13 residues. CDR3: CAWSVQGDEKLFF. The CDR3 DNA reads as TGTGCCTGGAGTGTACAGGGGGATGAAAAACTGTTTTTT.